These 5 T cell receptor beta chains were all obtained from the same sample, sequenced in a study of cytomegalovirus exposure and HLA in healthy donors (dated 2017 in TCRdb). Library generation was performed with the immunoSEQ multiplex PCR assay. For the multiplex PCR, a mixture combining 60 forward primers for TCR Vbeta segments and 13 reverse primers for TCR Jbeta segments was used. TCRdb took over this immuneACCESS table, retaining in-frame rearrangements with V and J assigned. Such tables are incomplete; in checked studies, under half of the missing clones stem from an unresolved V gene, and the remainder is unexplained. In this sample the table shows under 200,000 clones, around 75% of which occur a single time. Around 0.38% of the sample is in the top ten clones. Input material: PBMCs. The receptors here all came from a male donor in good health and CMV-seropositive.

The chain has TRBV5-6 and TRBJ1-2, with D unclear. Germline CDR1 SGHDT, CDR2 YYEEEE. Deletions cut 0 bases from V and 10 bases from J, with 7 bases between. The CDR3 is 11 amino acids. CDR3 region: CASSLGGPYTF. The CDR3 DNA sequence: TGTGCCAGCAGCTTGGGAGGGCCCTACACCTTC.

The chain carries TRBV13 and TRBJ1-1, with D uncertain. Germline CDR1 is PRHDT and CDR2 is FYEKMQ (reference sequence). The length of the CDR3 is 14 residues. The V and J ends lost 5 bases and 3 bases respectively, with 13 bases between them. CDR3: CASSITTADTEAFF. The CDR3 nucleotides read TGTGCCAGCAGCATTACAACAGCGGACACTGAAGCTTTCTTT.

The chain carries TRBV19 and TRBJ1-5; D ambiguous. The CDR3 extends over 12 amino acids. The V end was cut by 5 bases, the J end by 4 bases, with 6 bases between. Germline assignment: CDR1 LNHDA and CDR2 SQIVND (reference sequence). In DNA, the CDR3 is TGTGCCAGTAGTGTCAGGAATCAGCCCCAGCATTTT. Protein sequence: CASSVRNQPQHF. Full variable domain (missing parts from reference TRBV19 and TRBJ1-5): DGGITQSPKYLFRKEGQNVTLSCEQNLNHDAMYWYRQDPGQGLRLIYYSQIVNDFQKGDIAEGYSVSREKKESFPLTVTSAQKNPTAFYLCASSVRNQPQHFGDGTRLSIL.

The chain uses TRBV21-1 and TRBJ2-1; the D call TRBD1 from the table was never checked on the DNA. TRBV21-1 is annotated as a pseudogene. This CDR3 has 14 amino acids. The CDR3 here is CATDRMGAYNEQFF. The CDR3 DNA sequence: TGTGCCACCGATAGAATGGGGGCTTACAATGAGCAGTTCTTC.

Only one count was recorded for this clone. The chain recombines TRBV6-5 with TRBJ1-3; D perhaps matches TRBD1 (5 bases). The germline gives CDR1 MNHEY, CDR2 SVGAGI. The V end was cut by 0 bases, the J end by 6 bases, with 15 bases between. CDR3 length: 16 residues. The CDR3 coding sequence is TGTGCCAGCAGTTACTCCCCCGGCAGGGATGCAAACACCATATATTTT. It is translated as CASSYSPGRDANTIYF.